A selection of T cell receptor beta chains follows, all from one sample in a study of blood T cell repertoires in COVID-19. The data were produced by immunoSEQ multiplex PCR, yet TCRdb's version contains in-frame clones alone and is incomplete. The sample records about 300,000 clones, 86% being singletons. The sequencing input was PBMCs or T cells enriched from blood (not recorded which). All receptors come from a woman aged 18 to 35 who had recovered from COVID-19. Each CDR3 is given with its conserved first and last residue. The order of the fields is J gene, D gene, V gene, clone size, CDR3 DNA, CDR3 protein. The D gene is left open where the match is weak. The listing skips clone size in some rows; elsewhere it reads once, few, many or a size class.

j_gene: TRBJ2-3; d_gene: TRBD2; v_gene: TRBV5-1; abundance: once; CDR3nt: TGCGCCAGCAGCCTCGACCACGGACTAGCGGGCACAGATACGCAGTATTTT; CDR3aa: CASSLDHGLAGTDTQYF
j_gene: TRBJ2-1; d_gene: TRBD2; v_gene: TRBV7-6; abundance: .; CDR3nt: TGTGCCAGCAGCTTAGAGACTAGCAGAGAGCAGTTCTTC; CDR3aa: CASSLETSREQFF
j_gene: TRBJ2-3; d_gene: TRBD1; v_gene: TRBV6-5; abundance: .; CDR3nt: TGTGCCAGCAGCCGAGACAGGGCCACAGATACGCAGTATTTT; CDR3aa: CASSRDRATDTQYF
j_gene: TRBJ1-1; d_gene: .; v_gene: TRBV19; abundance: .; CDR3nt: TGTGCCAGTAGTATCGGCCGGGACACTGAAGCTTTCTTT; CDR3aa: CASSIGRDTEAFF
j_gene: TRBJ2-7; d_gene: TRBD1; v_gene: TRBV13; abundance: .; CDR3nt: TGTGCCAGCAGGCATACCCGGGACAGCTCGTACGAGCAGTACTTC; CDR3aa: CASRHTRDSSYEQYF
j_gene: TRBJ1-1; d_gene: TRBD1; v_gene: TRBV7-9; abundance: .; CDR3nt: TGTGCCAGCAGCAGACAGGGAAAATACATGAACACTGAAGCTTTCTTT; CDR3aa: CASSRQGKYMNTEAFF
j_gene: TRBJ2-2; d_gene: .; v_gene: TRBV7-9; abundance: .; CDR3nt: TGTGCCAGCAGCATAGCCCCCGGGGTAGGAACCGGGGAGCTGTTTTTT; CDR3aa: CASSIAPGVGTGELFF
j_gene: TRBJ2-2; d_gene: TRBD2; v_gene: TRBV5-1; abundance: few; CDR3nt: TGCGCCAGCAGCCCTAGGACTAGCGGAATCAACACCGGGGAGCTGTTTTTT; CDR3aa: CASSPRTSGINTGELFF
j_gene: TRBJ1-5; d_gene: .; v_gene: TRBV19; abundance: few; CDR3nt: TGTGCCACCGGCGGGCCAGGCCGAGATCAGCCCCAGCATTTT; CDR3aa: CATGGPGRDQPQHF
j_gene: TRBJ2-6; d_gene: .; v_gene: TRBV13; abundance: .; CDR3nt: TGTGCCAGCAGCTTCGACATCTCTGGGGCCAACGTCCTGACTTTC; CDR3aa: CASSFDISGANVLTF
j_gene: TRBJ1-4; d_gene: .; v_gene: TRBV27; abundance: .; CDR3nt: TGTGCCAGTTGGGGGGGCGGTGAAAAACTGTTTTTT; CDR3aa: CASWGGGEKLFF
j_gene: TRBJ2-1; d_gene: .; v_gene: TRBV19; abundance: .; CDR3nt: TGTGCCAGTAGTCCCCTTTCATGGGGGGATGAGCAGTTCTTC; CDR3aa: CASSPLSWGDEQFF
j_gene: TRBJ1-2; d_gene: .; v_gene: TRBV10-3; abundance: .; CDR3nt: TGTGCCATCAAGGGTCAACAGGGAGTCGGCGGCTACACCTTC; CDR3aa: CAIKGQQGVGGYTF
j_gene: TRBJ1-1; d_gene: TRBD1; v_gene: TRBV5-1; abundance: .; CDR3nt: TGCGCCAGCAGCATTGGGACAGGGCCACCGAACACTGAAGCTTTCTTT; CDR3aa: CASSIGTGPPNTEAFF
j_gene: TRBJ2-1; d_gene: .; v_gene: TRBV9; abundance: once; CDR3nt: TGTGCCAGCAGCGTAGCAGGGGAAGGGGAGCAGTTCTTC; CDR3aa: CASSVAGEGEQFF
j_gene: TRBJ2-2; d_gene: TRBD1; v_gene: TRBV29-1; abundance: few; CDR3nt: TGCAGCGTGGAACAGGGGGGGAACACCGGGGAGCTGTTTTTT; CDR3aa: CSVEQGGNTGELFF